This T cell receptor (beta chain) was observed in a study of neurological immune-mediated disorders. The starting material, 2 million PBMCs stored at -80 C, gave rise to the unsorted libraries. In the case of this clonotype: Its antigen is unknown.

General study points: Private repertoires in all groups were suggested, as expanded clones shared no CDR3 amino acid sequences across subjects.

The germline V gene encodes CDR1 LGHDT and CDR2 YNNKEL (reference sequence). The CDR3 contains 15 residues. V was cut by 4 bases and J by 5 bases, with 17 bases left in between. As for the cDNA, it was generated by 5'RACE with 10-nucleotide random UMIs. One entry per CDR3 protein, called by TCRdb with MiXCR from the 5' RACE reads. The sample has fewer than 85,000 distinct CDR3 sequences; roughly 18% are singletons. The sequence was collected from a woman between 40 and 50 years old in good health. Sample: PBMCs. The chain joins TRBV3-1 to TRBJ2-5; D gene uncertain. The CDR3: CASSLPNLVEETQYF. The CDR3 DNA sequence: TGTGCCAGCAGCCTCCCGAACCTAGTGGAGGAGACCCAGTACTTC.